The clone carrying this T cell receptor (beta chain) occurred a few times. The antigen is not known. CDR3 length equals 15 residues. V lost 3 bases and J 2 bases, leaving 12 bases between the germline ends. This sample is drawn from a study of identical twins. General study findings and limits: Reduced insertions were recorded for abundant cord blood beta clonotypes, with no such pattern in memory repertoires. Twin pairs had excess sharing that was weaker in beta out-of-frame sequences.

TCRdb reanalysed the 5' RACE reads using MiXCR and keeps one entry per CDR3 protein. This table holds hundreds of thousands of distinct CDR3 sequences, roughly 18% found once. The same sample was also studied in work on T cells expressing NK-cell markers. Per that paper: Seven HCMV-seropositive donors and one seronegative donor made up the eight sequenced donors. There were several donors in whom these clonotypes also led the CD3+CD56-NKG2C+ fraction.

V is TRBV12-3 or TRBV12-4 and J is TRBJ2-3; D unclear. This clonotype was sampled from a woman between 18 and 29 years old in good health. The sequenced sample was PBMCs. CDR3 nucleotide sequence: TGTGCCAGCAGTTTTATCCTTGGGGACACAGATACGCAGTATTTT. It codes for CASSFILGDTDTQYF.